Listed here are 14 T cell receptor beta chains from one sample, sequenced in a study of regulatory T cells in long-lasting Graves disease. The sample's time point: persistent/refractory GD, antithyroid drugs over 5 years with positive TRAb. The authors made the TCR library using RNA they extracted from PBMCs. Researchers made TCR beta libraries by using iRepertoire HTBI primers and running Arm-PCR on CDR3 regions. TCRdb ran MiXCR on the multiplex PCR reads and lists one entry per CDR3 protein. This repertoire shows around 460,000 distinct CDR3 sequences, about 20% found once; its top ten account for around 14%. Sequencing used peripheral blood mononuclear cells (PBMCs), obtained when the disease was refractory, from a patient treated with antithyroid drugs. These receptors were obtained from a female donor with Graves disease.

This clonotype was counted between two and nine times. The rearrangement uses TRBV7-2 and TRBJ2-1, with 12 bases that match TRBD2. CDR1 and CDR2 (germline): SGHTA, FQGNSA. The CDR3 contains 14 residues. V was pared by 4 bases and J by 9 bases, with 4 bases of the junction left unmatched. For the CDR3, the DNA is TGTGCCAGCAGCTCTAGCGGGAGGGCCGGTGAGCAGTTCTTC. Its translation: CASSSSGRAGEQFF.

The chain combines TRBV20-1 with TRBJ1-2, with 7 bases matching TRBD1. Germline V lookup: CDR1 DFQATT, CDR2 SNEGSKA (reference sequence). The CDR3 is made up of 15 amino acids. With V trimmed by 0 bases and J by 8 bases, 12 bases remained unmatched. CDR3 in DNA: TGCAGTGCTAGAGATCCGGCAGGGGGTAGGAGGGGCTACACCTTC. This gives the protein CSARDPAGGRRGYTF.

This clonotype has at least ten counts. The chain joins TRBV27 to TRBJ2-5, with D possibly matching TRBD2 (7 bases). CDR3 length: 16 residues. The ends were cut back, 5 bases at V and 5 bases at J, with 21 bases in the middle. In germline, CDR1 is MNHEY, CDR2 SMNVEV (reference sequence). The CDR3 is CASSRRRGGYGETQYF. CDR3 coding DNA: TGTGCCAGCAGTCGCCGGAGGGGGGGGTATGGGGAGACCCAGTACTTC.

The gene calls are TRBV3-1 and TRBJ1-2; D is ambiguous. CDR3 length equals 15 residues. The V and J ends lost 0 bases and 2 bases respectively, with 10 bases between them. CDR1 and CDR2 from the germline V gene are LGHDT and YNNKEL (reference sequence). CDR3 nucleotide sequence: TGTGCCAGCAGCCAAGACGGCACGGCGAACTATGGCTACACCTTC. Translated: CASSQDGTANYGYTF.

The V and J genes are TRBV7-8 and TRBJ2-7; D is ambiguous. Germline CDR1 SGHVS, CDR2 FQNEAQ. V shed 3 bases and J shed 3 bases, with 12 bases lying between them. The CDR3 totals 14 residues. The CDR3 nucleotides are TGTGCCAGCAGCTTCGACGGAAAGGACTACGAGCAGTACTTC. It is translated as CASSFDGKDYEQYF.

This clonotype was picked up many times. This sequence joins TRBV2 and TRBJ1-1; D not certain. The germline CDR1 and CDR2 sequences are SNHLY and FYNNEI. CDR3 size: 14 residues. Trimming shortened V by 7 bases and J by 1 base, and 13 bases separated the two germline ends. DNA for the CDR3: TGTGCCAGCACCCTTCGGTCAGCGAACACTGAAGCTTTCTTT. Its protein is CASTLRSANTEAFF. Variable domain in full (rest from reference TRBV2 and TRBJ1-1): EPEVTQTPSHQVTQMGQEVILRCVPISNHLYFYWYRQILGQKVEFLVSFYNNEISEKSEIFDDQFSVERPDGSNFTLKIRSTKLEDSAMYFCASTLRSANTEAFFGQGTRLTVV.

This clonotype was picked up many times. The CDR3 protein is CASSQGSDTEAFF. Here the CDR3 DNA reads TGTGCCAGCAGCCAGGGCAGTGACACTGAAGCTTTCTTT. This chain joins TRBV3-1 and TRBJ1-1; D not certain. CDR1 and CDR2 from the germline V gene are LGHDT and YNNKEL (reference sequence). Trimming took 3 bases from V and 3 from J, leaving 8 bases between them. The CDR3 is 13 residues long.

This clonotype was observed many times. The CDR3 DNA reads as TGTGCCAGCAGCCAGACCCTAAATCAGCCCCAGCATTTT. Protein: CASSQTLNQPQHF. The chain combines TRBV7-8 with TRBJ1-5; D is uncertain. Germline CDR1 reads SGHVS; CDR2 reads FQNEAQ. V lost 5 bases, J lost 4 bases, and 9 bases lay in between. This CDR3 is built from 13 residues.

This clonotype has ten or more counts. CDR3 DNA: TGTGCCAGCAGTTTAGTGTTTGGGGACCCCAGGCAGCCCCAGCATTTT. This encodes CASSLVFGDPRQPQHF. The chain links TRBV28 to TRBJ1-5, with TRBD1 as a possible D gene (5 bases). Trimming removed 2 bases from V and 7 bases from J, with 18 bases in between. Germline CDR1 reads MDHEN; CDR2 reads SYDVKM. This CDR3 is 16 amino acids long.

Comments on this clonotype: Just one base apart from a much larger clone, this may be a read error. The chain is built from TRBV11-2 and TRBJ1-3; D possibly corresponds to TRBD1 (6 bases). V lost 0 bases and J lost 14, with 20 bases in between. The CDR3 is 15 amino acids. The V gene's germline CDR1 is SGHAT and CDR2 FQNNGV. CDR3 region: CASSLEEQGGLPVYF. CDR3 nucleotides: TGTGCCAGCAGCTTAGAGGAACAGGGAGGCTTGCCCGTATATTTT.

This rearrangement joins TRBV7-9 to TRBJ2-5; 9 positions agree with TRBD1. Germline CDR1 SEHNR, CDR2 FQNEAQ (reference sequence). The CDR3 length is 15 residues. V was pared by 6 bases and J by 5 bases, with 10 bases of the junction left unmatched. The CDR3 sequence: CASSSTGGRMETQYF. CDR3 DNA: TGTGCCAGCAGTTCCACAGGGGGCCGGATGGAGACCCAGTACTTC.

J is TRBJ2-3 and V is TRBV7-2; 9 bases agree with TRBD2. V lost 2 bases and J lost 2; bases outside the gene matches: 5. Per the germline V gene, CDR1 is SGHTA and CDR2 is FQGNSA. This CDR3 contains 16 residues. The CDR3 loop reads CASSLRLAGYTDTQYF. In nucleotides, the CDR3 is TGTGCCAGCAGCTTAAGGCTAGCGGGATACACAGATACGCAGTATTTT. The full variable domain, completed using reference TRBV7-2 and TRBJ2-3, is GAGVSQSPSNKVTEKGKDVELRCDPISGHTALYWYRQSLGQGLEFLIYFQGNSAPDKSGLPSDRFSAERTGGSVSTLTIQRTQQEDSAVYLCASSLRLAGYTDTQYFGPGTRLTVL.

This clonotype was detected many times. The chain uses TRBV2 and TRBJ1-2; no reliable D call. Trimming left V 1 base short and J 4 bases short, with 10 bases between. Per the germline V gene, CDR1 is SNHLY and CDR2 is FYNNEI. CDR3 size: 14 residues. CDR3 coding DNA: TGTGCCAGCAGTGAAGGAGGAAAGCTCTATGGCTACACCTTC. Protein sequence: CASSEGGKLYGYTF.

This clonotype came up a few times. The chain couples TRBV12-3 or TRBV12-4 to TRBJ2-3; D not resolved. V gave up 6 bases and J gave up 1 base, with 17 bases separating them. The CDR3 has 16 residues. The CDR3 protein is CASSPPFWTGTDTQYF. In DNA, the CDR3 is TGTGCCAGCAGCCCTCCTTTTTGGACGGGCACAGATACGCAGTATTTT.